This T cell receptor beta chain was observed in a study of pediatric ulcerative colitis. The data were produced by immunoSEQ multiplex PCR, yet TCRdb's version contains in-frame clones alone and is incomplete. The table lists about 37,000 clones, 60% to 75% of them singletons. CDR1 is SGDLS, CDR2 YYNGEE, per germline. The CDR3 is 13 amino acids. Trimming removed 2 bases from V and 9 bases from J, with 9 bases in between. Rectal tissue came from one to two pinch biopsies taken at colonoscopy. This TCR derives from a boy younger than 18 with severe ulcerative colitis. The sequenced sample consisted of gut tissue. The chain couples TRBV9 to TRBJ1-6; no reliable D call. CDR3 region: CASSVVVGSPLHF. The DNA for the CDR3 is TGTGCCAGCAGCGTCGTGGTGGGTTCACCCCTCCACTTT.